A selection of T cell receptor beta chains follows, all from one sample in a study of cytomegalovirus exposure and HLA in healthy donors. Profiled with immunoSEQ multiplex PCR; TCRdb holds only in-frame clones, not every one. The sample lists 140,000 or so clones, about nine tenths occurring once. The sequenced sample consisted of PBMCs. The receptors here all came from a man younger than 35 in good health and CMV-seronegative. CDR3s include the opening cysteine and the closing phenylalanine or tryptophan. D genes are given only for firm matches. Rows may omit the clone size; those that give it use once, few, many or a size class.

D,size,V,J,DNA,CDR3
-,-,TRBV27,TRBJ1-4,TGTGCCAGCAGTTCTGTTGATGAAAAACTGTTTTTT,CASSSVDEKLFF
-,-,TRBV29-1,TRBJ1-5,TGCAGCGTCACCGTGTCAGCGGGCAATCAGCCCCAGCATTTT,CSVTVSAGNQPQHF
TRBD1,-,TRBV6-1,TRBJ1-1,TGTGCCAGCAGAACAGACAGGGACACTGAAGCTTTCTTT,CASRTDRDTEAFF
-,-,TRBV7-9,TRBJ1-3,TGTGCCAGCAGCTTAGCTACGGGGGCCATATATTTT,CASSLATGAIYF
-,-,TRBV5-4,TRBJ2-5,TGTGCCAGCAGCTTGGTACGAGGCGAGACCCAGTACTTC,CASSLVRGETQYF
-,-,TRBV9,TRBJ2-7,TGTGCCAGCAGTCCTAGCGAATACGAGCAGTACTTC,CASSPSEYEQYF
-,-,TRBV7-9,TRBJ1-1,TGTGCCAGCAGCTTGGGAGGGGAAACAGGGAGGCGGAACACTGAAGCTTTCTTT,CASSLGGETGRRNTEAFF
TRBD1,once,TRBV10-2,TRBJ1-4,TGCGCCAGCAGTGGGGACAGACCTGAAAAACTGTTTTTT,CASSGDRPEKLFF
-,-,TRBV1,TRBJ2-3,TGCACCAGCAGCCGCCCACCGATGGGTGGCGGGAGACCCACAGATACGCAGTATTTT,CTSSRPPMGGGRPTDTQYF
-,-,TRBV2,TRBJ1-2,TGTGCCAGCAGTGAATTCTTAAGTCAGGGGTACTATGGCTACACCTTC,CASSEFLSQGYYGYTF
TRBD1,-,TRBV6-1,TRBJ1-6,TGTGCCAGCAGTGTAGGCCTACAGGGGACTTATAATTCACCCCTCCACTTT,CASSVGLQGTYNSPLHF
-,-,TRBV11-1,TRBJ1-1,TGTGCCAGCAGCCAAACCGGTCTGAACACTGAAGCTTTCTTT,CASSQTGLNTEAFF
TRBD1,-,TRBV29-1,TRBJ1-2,TGCAGCGTTGCATCGTATTCTGGGACAGGGGTCGGCTACACCTTC,CSVASYSGTGVGYTF
-,-,TRBV15,TRBJ1-5,TGTGCCACCAGCAGAGATGGGAGTAGCAATCAGCCCCAGCATTTT,CATSRDGSSNQPQHF
TRBD2,-,TRBV29-1,TRBJ2-5,TGCAGCGTTGTATGGGGGGGGACCCAGTACTTC,CSVVWGGTQYF
TRBD1,once,TRBV29-1,TRBJ2-1,TGCAGCGTTGAACCTATACCGGGACAGGGTACCTACAATGAGCAGTTCTTC,CSVEPIPGQGTYNEQFF
-,-,TRBV9,TRBJ1-3,TGTGCCAGCAGCGTATTCGACAGGAGTGGTGCTGGAAACACCATATATTTT,CASSVFDRSGAGNTIYF
TRBD1,-,TRBV5-5,TRBJ1-4,TGTGCCAGCGGACAGGCAACTAATGAAAAACTGTTTTTT,CASGQATNEKLFF
-,-,TRBV6-6,TRBJ2-1,TGTGCCAGCAACGGACAAACCTACAATGAGCAGTTCTTC,CASNGQTYNEQFF
-,-,TRBV9,TRBJ2-5,TGTGCCAGCAGCTTAAACGAGAAGACCCAGTACTTC,CASSLNEKTQYF
TRBD1,-,TRBV5-4,TRBJ2-2,TGTGCCAGCAGCTTGGGACAGGGACCGAACACCGGGGAGCTGTTTTTT,CASSLGQGPNTGELFF
-,-,TRBV7-2,TRBJ2-7,TGTGCCAGCAGCTTAGTATCGTACGGCGGGGTGTTGATGGAGCAGTACTTC,CASSLVSYGGVLMEQYF
TRBD2,once,TRBV10-1,TRBJ2-1,TGCGCCAGCAGTGAGACTAGCGCGGCCTACAATGAGCAGTTCTTC,CASSETSAAYNEQFF
TRBD1,-,TRBV4-1,TRBJ1-3,TGCGCCAGCAGCCTCGGACAGGGACTCTCTGGAAACACCATATATTTT,CASSLGQGLSGNTIYF
-,-,TRBV4-3,TRBJ1-5,TGCGCCAGCAGCCAAGAGGGCGGGGGAGGTCAGCCCCAGCATTTT,CASSQEGGGGQPQHF
-,-,TRBV27,TRBJ2-4,TGTGCCAGCAGGGACAGCATAGCCAAAAACATTCAGTACTTC,CASRDSIAKNIQYF
-,-,TRBV18,TRBJ1-1,TGTGCCAGCTCACCACAGGGAGAGAACACTGAAGCTTTCTTT,CASSPQGENTEAFF
TRBD1,-,TRBV29-1,TRBJ2-3,TGCAGCGTTCCACCGGACAGGGGAGGCACAGATACGCAGTATTTT,CSVPPDRGGTDTQYF
TRBD1,-,TRBV9,TRBJ2-1,TGTGCCAGCAGCGAGACAGGGCACAATGAGCAGTTCTTC,CASSETGHNEQFF
-,-,TRBV5-4,TRBJ1-2,TGTGCCAGCAGCTCGACACTTAACTATGGCTACACCTTC,CASSSTLNYGYTF
-,-,TRBV27,TRBJ2-1,TGTGCCAGCAGTCACGGCACTAGAGGGCAGCAGTTCTTC,CASSHGTRGQQFF
TRBD1,-,TRBV6-5,TRBJ1-4,TGTGCCAGCAGTTACCGACAGGGGGGGTCTGAAAAACTGTTTTTT,CASSYRQGGSEKLFF
-,few,TRBV11-2,TRBJ1-2,TGTGCCAGCAGCTTATCTAGACAGAGCTATGGCTACACCTTC,CASSLSRQSYGYTF
TRBD1,-,TRBV30,TRBJ1-4,TGTGCCTGGAGTCCTTGGACAGGGGGCGAAATCCCAACTAATGAAAAACTGTTTTTT,CAWSPWTGGEIPTNEKLFF
-,-,TRBV7-9,TRBJ1-2,TGTGCCACCGAGGAGGGGATGGAGGGCTACACCTTC,CATEEGMEGYTF
-,-,TRBV11-2,TRBJ2-1,TGTGCCAGCAGCACCCAACTAGAGAATGAGCAGTTCTTC,CASSTQLENEQFF
TRBD1,-,TRBV11-2,TRBJ1-2,TGTGCCAGCAGCTTAGGGGGGGGACAGGGGCGATATGGCTACACCTTC,CASSLGGGQGRYGYTF
TRBD1,-,TRBV6-1,TRBJ2-1,TGTGCCGGACGTAGGACAGGGCGAATGGATGAGCAGTTCTTC,CAGRRTGRMDEQFF
TRBD2,-,TRBV27,TRBJ2-1,TGTGCCAGCAGTACGGGAGGTATCTACAATGAGCAGTTCTTC,CASSTGGIYNEQFF
-,-,TRBV19,TRBJ1-5,TGTGCCAGCCACCTTTCGCAGTCTTATCAGCCCCAGCATTTT,CASHLSQSYQPQHF
-,once,TRBV19,TRBJ1-5,TGTGCCAGTACCCCAGGGTTAAGCAATCAGCCCCAGCATTTT,CASTPGLSNQPQHF